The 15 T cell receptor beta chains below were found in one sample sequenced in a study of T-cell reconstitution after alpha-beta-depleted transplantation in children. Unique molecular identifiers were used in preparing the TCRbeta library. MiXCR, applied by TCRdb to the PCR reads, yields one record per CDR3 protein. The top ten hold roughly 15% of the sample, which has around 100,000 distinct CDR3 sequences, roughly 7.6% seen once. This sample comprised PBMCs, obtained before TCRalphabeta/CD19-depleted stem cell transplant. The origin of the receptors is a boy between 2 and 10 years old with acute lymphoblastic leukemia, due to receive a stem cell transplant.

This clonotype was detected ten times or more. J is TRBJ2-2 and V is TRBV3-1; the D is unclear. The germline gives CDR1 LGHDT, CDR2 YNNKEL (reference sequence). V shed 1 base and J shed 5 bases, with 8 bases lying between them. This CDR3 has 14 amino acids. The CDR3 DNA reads TGTGCCAGCAGCCAAGGAGGTGAAACCGGGGAGCTGTTTTTT. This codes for CASSQGGETGELFF. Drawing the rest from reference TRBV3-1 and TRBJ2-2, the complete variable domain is DTAVSQTPKYLVTQMGNDKSIKCEQNLGHDTMYWYKQDSKKFLKIMFSYNNKELIINETVPNRFSPKSPDKAHLNLHINSLELGDSAVYFCASSQGGETGELFFGEGSRLTVL.

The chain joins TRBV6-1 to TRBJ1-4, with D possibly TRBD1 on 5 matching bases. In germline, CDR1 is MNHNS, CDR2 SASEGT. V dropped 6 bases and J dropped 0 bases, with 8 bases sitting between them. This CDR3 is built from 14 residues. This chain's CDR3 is CASSRQTTNEKLFF. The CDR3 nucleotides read TGTGCCAGCAGCCGACAGACAACTAATGAAAAACTGTTTTTT.

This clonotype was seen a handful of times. The CDR3 nucleotides read TGTGCCAGCAGCACCCAACTAGCGGGGGGGCTAGATACGCAGTATTTT. It encodes CASSTQLAGGLDTQYF. This chain uses TRBV5-5 with TRBJ2-3, with 13 positions matching TRBD2. The CDR3 loop spans 16 amino acids. V was pared by 4 bases and J by 5 bases, with 7 bases of the junction left unmatched. CDR1 is SGHKS, CDR2 YYEKEE, per germline (reference sequence).

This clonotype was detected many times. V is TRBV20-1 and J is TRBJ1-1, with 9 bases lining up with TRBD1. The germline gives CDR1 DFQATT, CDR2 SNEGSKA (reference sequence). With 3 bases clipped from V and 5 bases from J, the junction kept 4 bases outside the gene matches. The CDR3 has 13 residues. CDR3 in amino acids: CSASYRGPTEAFF. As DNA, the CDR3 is TGCAGTGCTAGCTACAGGGGGCCGACTGAAGCTTTCTTT.

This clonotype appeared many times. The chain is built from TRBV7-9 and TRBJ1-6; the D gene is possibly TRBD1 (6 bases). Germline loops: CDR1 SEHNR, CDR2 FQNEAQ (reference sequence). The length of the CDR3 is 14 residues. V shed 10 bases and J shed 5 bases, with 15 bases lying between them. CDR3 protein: CATDHRDNNSPLHF. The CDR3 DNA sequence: TGTGCCACAGACCACAGGGATAATAATTCACCCCTCCACTTT.

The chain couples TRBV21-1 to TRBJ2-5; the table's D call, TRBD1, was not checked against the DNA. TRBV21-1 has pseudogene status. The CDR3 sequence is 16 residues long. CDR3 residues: CASGGGVKLTLETQYF. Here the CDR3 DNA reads TGTGCCAGTGGAGGGGGGGTGAAATTGACCTTGGAGACCCAGTACTTC.

The CDR3 reads CASSQDRSPNNYGYTF. In DNA form, the CDR3 reads TGCGCCAGCAGCCAAGATCGATCACCAAATAACTATGGCTACACCTTC. The chain couples TRBV4-3 to TRBJ1-2; D remains unclear. CDR3 length: 16 amino acids. V lost 0 bases, J lost 1 base, and 12 bases lay in between. CDR1 and CDR2 (germline): LGHNA, YSLEER.

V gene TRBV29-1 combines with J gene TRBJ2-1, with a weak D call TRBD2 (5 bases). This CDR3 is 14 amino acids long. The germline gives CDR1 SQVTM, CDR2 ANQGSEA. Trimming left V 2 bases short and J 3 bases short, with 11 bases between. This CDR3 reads CSVELTKGYNEQFF. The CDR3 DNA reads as TGCAGCGTTGAACTGACTAAAGGCTACAATGAGCAGTTCTTC.

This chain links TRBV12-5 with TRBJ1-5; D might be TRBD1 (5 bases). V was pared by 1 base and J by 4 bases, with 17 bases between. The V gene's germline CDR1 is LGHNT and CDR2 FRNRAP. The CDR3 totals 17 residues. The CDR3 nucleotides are TGTGCTAGTGGTTTGGGCTCCTACAGGAGGGGAAATCAGCCCCAGCATTTT. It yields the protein CASGLGSYRRGNQPQHF.

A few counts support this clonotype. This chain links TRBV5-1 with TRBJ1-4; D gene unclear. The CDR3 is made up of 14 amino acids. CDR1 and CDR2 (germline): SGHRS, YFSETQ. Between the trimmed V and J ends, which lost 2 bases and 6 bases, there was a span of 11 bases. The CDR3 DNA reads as TGCGCCAGCAGCTTATCAGGAGTGGATGAAAAACTGTTTTTT. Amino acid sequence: CASSLSGVDEKLFF.

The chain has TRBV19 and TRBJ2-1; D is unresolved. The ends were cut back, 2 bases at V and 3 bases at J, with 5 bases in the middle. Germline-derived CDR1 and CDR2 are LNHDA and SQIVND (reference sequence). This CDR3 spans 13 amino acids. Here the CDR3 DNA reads TGTGCCAGTAGTATAAACTTCTACAATGAGCAGTTCTTC. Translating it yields CASSINFYNEQFF.

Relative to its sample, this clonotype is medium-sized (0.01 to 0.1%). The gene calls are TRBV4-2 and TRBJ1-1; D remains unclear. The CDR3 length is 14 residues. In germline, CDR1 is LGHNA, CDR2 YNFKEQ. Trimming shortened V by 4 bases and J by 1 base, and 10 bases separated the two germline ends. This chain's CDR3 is CASSPFSGNTEAFF. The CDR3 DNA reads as TGTGCCAGCAGCCCCTTTTCAGGGAACACTGAAGCTTTCTTT.

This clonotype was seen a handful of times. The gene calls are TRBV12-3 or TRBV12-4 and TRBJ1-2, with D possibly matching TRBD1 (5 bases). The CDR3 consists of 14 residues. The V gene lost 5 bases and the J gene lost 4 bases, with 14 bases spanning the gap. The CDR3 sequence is CASSPRGPSYGYTF. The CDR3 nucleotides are TGTGCCAGCAGTCCGAGGGGACCTTCCTATGGCTACACCTTC.

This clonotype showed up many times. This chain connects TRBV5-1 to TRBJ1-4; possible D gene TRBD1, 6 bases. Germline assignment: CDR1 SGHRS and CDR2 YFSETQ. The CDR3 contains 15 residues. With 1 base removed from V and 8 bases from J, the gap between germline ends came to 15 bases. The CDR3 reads CASSLQQGIAEKLFF. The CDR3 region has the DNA TGCGCCAGCAGCTTGCAACAGGGCATTGCGGAAAAACTGTTTTTT.

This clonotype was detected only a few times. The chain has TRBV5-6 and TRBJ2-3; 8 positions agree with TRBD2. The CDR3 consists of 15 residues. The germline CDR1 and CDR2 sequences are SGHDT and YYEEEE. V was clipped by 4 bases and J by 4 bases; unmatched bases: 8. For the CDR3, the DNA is TGTGCCAGCAGCCCAAACGGGGGGGTGTCAGATACGCAGTATTTT. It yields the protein CASSPNGGVSDTQYF.